Following are 24 T cell receptor beta chains from one sample sequenced in a study of identical twins. TCRdb redid the calling of the 5' RACE reads with MiXCR, one entry per CDR3 protein. Of 420,000 or so distinct CDR3 sequences in the sample, around 20% were seen once. The sample taken for sequencing was naive T cells sorted from blood. These receptors originate from a man in his fifties or sixties in good health.

This clonotype was recorded at least ten times. V and J are TRBV7-8 and TRBJ2-7, with 7 bases fitting TRBD1. The CDR3 sequence is 16 residues long. CDR1 and CDR2 from the germline V gene are SGHVS and FQNEAQ. After removal of 2 bases from V and 7 bases from J, the junction contained 14 bases not matched to a gene. CDR3 sequence: CASSLFPGQFFGEQYF. In nucleotides, the CDR3 is TGTGCCAGCAGCTTATTCCCGGGACAGTTCTTTGGGGAGCAGTACTTC.

This clonotype appeared many times. This chain uses TRBV6-1 with TRBJ2-2; TRBD2 is a possible D gene (6 bases). V dropped 8 bases and J dropped 2 bases, with 12 bases sitting between them. This CDR3 contains 14 residues. Looked up from germline, CDR1 is MNHNS and CDR2 is SASEGT. CDR3 region: CASGRLENTGELFF. The CDR3 nucleotides read TGTGCCAGCGGGAGGTTAGAAAACACCGGGGAGCTGTTTTTT.

This clonotype was observed a few times. The chain links TRBV5-6 to TRBJ2-3; unclear D gene. The V gene's germline CDR1 is SGHDT and CDR2 YYEEEE. The CDR3 runs 14 residues. V was clipped by 0 bases and J by 0 bases, with 5 bases between them. The CDR3 DNA reads TGTGCCAGCAGCTTGGGACATAGCACAGATACGCAGTATTTT. Translation: CASSLGHSTDTQYF.

In its sample, this clonotype was seen once. Just one base apart from a much larger clone, this may be a read error. This chain joins TRBV20-1 and TRBJ1-2; TRBD1 matches at 8 bases. This CDR3 comprises 13 residues. Germline CDR1 and CDR2: DFQATT and SNEGSKA (reference sequence). In DNA form, the CDR3 reads TGCAGTGCTCCGACAGGGGTGATTTATGTCTACACCTTC. Amino acid sequence: CSAPTGVIYVYTF.

The J gene is TRBJ2-1, the V gene TRBV6-5; the D gene could be TRBD1 or TRBD2 (5 bases each). This CDR3 spans 14 amino acids. V lost 0 bases and J 7 bases, leaving 10 bases between the germline ends. Germline assignment: CDR1 MNHEY and CDR2 SVGAGI. The CDR3 DNA reads TGTGCCAGCAGTTACTCGGCAGGGAGTAATGAGCAGTTCTTC. Protein: CASSYSAGSNEQFF.

The chain is built from TRBV29-1 and TRBJ1-5; tentatively, D is TRBD1 (5 bases). The CDR3 has 17 amino acids. V lost 0 bases and J 0 bases, leaving 15 bases between the germline ends. Germline CDR1 SQVTM, CDR2 ANQGSEA. The CDR3 region has the DNA TGCAGCGTTGAAGATCCCAGGGACGATTATAGCAATCAGCCCCAGCATTTT. The encoded protein is CSVEDPRDDYSNQPQHF. The entire variable domain, with the rest obtained from reference TRBV29-1 and TRBJ1-5, is as follows: SAVISQKPSRDICQRGTSLTIQCQVDSQVTMMFWYRQQPGQSLTLIATANQGSEATYESGFVIDKFPISRPNLTFSTLTVSNMSPEDSSIYLCSVEDPRDDYSNQPQHFGDGTRLSIL.

This clonotype has ten or more counts. The chain combines TRBV10-3 with TRBJ2-6; TRBD2 might be the D (7 bases). Germline assignment: CDR1 ENHRY and CDR2 SYGVKD. The CDR3 spans 17 residues. The germline V and J ends were trimmed by 3 bases and 2 bases, with 14 bases remaining between them. CDR3 amino acids: CAISDSEGGTGANVLTF. The CDR3 DNA reads as TGTGCCATCAGTGACTCGGAGGGGGGGACTGGGGCCAACGTCCTGACTTTC.

This clonotype was observed a handful of times. The V gene is TRBV6-1, the J gene TRBJ2-5, with D possibly matching TRBD2 (6 bases). V dropped 6 bases and J dropped 2 bases, with 16 bases sitting between them. CDR3 length: 15 amino acids. CDR1 MNHNS and CDR2 SASEGT come from the germline V gene. The CDR3 sequence: CASSLPGVGQETQYF. The CDR3 DNA is TGTGCCAGCAGCCTACCGGGGGTAGGACAAGAGACCCAGTACTTC.

Only one count was recorded for this clonotype. The J gene is TRBJ2-1, the V gene TRBV27, with D possibly matching TRBD2 (6 bases). The germline V gene has CDR1 MNHEY and CDR2 SMNVEV (reference sequence). The CDR3 is made up of 19 amino acids. Deletions cut 2 bases from V and 9 bases from J, with 29 bases between. Here the CDR3 reads CASSLLPFAYVSAGGEQFF. CDR3 nucleotides: TGTGCCAGCAGTTTACTCCCGTTCGCCTATGTCTCCGCCGGGGGTGAGCAGTTCTTC.

There are a few counts of this clonotype. V and J are TRBV20-1 and TRBJ2-2, with a possible D match to TRBD2 (5 bases). Germline V CDR1 and CDR2: DFQATT, SNEGSKA (reference sequence). The V end lost 6 bases, the J end lost 8 bases, and 13 bases lay between the germline ends. The length of the CDR3 is 12 residues. CDR3 nucleotides: TGCAGTGCAGCGGACGGACGGGGGGAGCTGTTTTTT. It is translated as CSAADGRGELFF.

This clonotype was counted ten times or more. The rearrangement joins TRBV5-5 to TRBJ2-7; the D gene could be TRBD1 or TRBD2 (5 bases each). V gave up 3 bases and J gave up 2 bases, with 9 bases separating them. In germline, CDR1 is SGHKS, CDR2 YYEKEE (reference sequence). This CDR3 contains 13 residues. In DNA, the CDR3 is TGTGCCAGCAGCTGGGACGTGACCTACGAGCAGTACTTC. Its protein is CASSWDVTYEQYF.

This clonotype was picked up many times. The chain links TRBV2 to TRBJ2-1; 16 bases agree with TRBD2. Germline V gene lookup returns CDR1 SNHLY and CDR2 FYNNEI. This CDR3 is built from 20 residues. The ends lost 6 bases at V and 7 bases at J; junction bases unmatched: 18. CDR3 residues: CASSPAPGTSGRASWNEQFF. The CDR3 DNA sequence: TGTGCCAGCAGCCCAGCCCCCGGGACTAGCGGGAGGGCATCCTGGAATGAGCAGTTCTTC.

The rearrangement uses TRBV19 and TRBJ2-3; 7 bases are shared with TRBD1. CDR1 and CDR2 (germline): LNHDA, SQIVND (reference sequence). The V and J ends lost 6 bases and 4 bases, in that order; junction bases with no gene match: 7. The CDR3 loop spans 14 amino acids. Here the CDR3 reads CASRLTGIADTQYF. CDR3 DNA: TGTGCCAGTAGGCTGACAGGGATCGCAGATACGCAGTATTTT.

In its sample, this clonotype was seen a few times. This chain links TRBV20-1 with TRBJ1-2, with no clear D. The germline gives CDR1 DFQATT, CDR2 SNEGSKA (reference sequence). V lost 3 bases, J lost 2 bases, and 10 bases lay in between. The CDR3 is made up of 13 amino acids. CDR3 DNA: TGCAGTGCTAGCCGCCTGGGGAACTATGGCTACACCTTC. Translation: CSASRLGNYGYTF.

This clonotype was recorded at least ten times. The V gene is TRBV12-3 or TRBV12-4, the J gene TRBJ1-1; possibly TRBD1 for D (6 bases). Trimming removed 2 bases from V and 0 bases from J, with 10 bases in between. The CDR3 loop spans 15 amino acids. The DNA for the CDR3 is TGTGCCAGCAGTTTATCTCAGGGGATGAACACTGAAGCTTTCTTT. Translating gives CASSLSQGMNTEAFF.

This chain's CDR3 is CASSSSRTGMTYEQYF. In nucleotides, the CDR3 is TGTGCCAGCAGCTCCTCCCGGACAGGGATGACCTACGAGCAGTACTTC. This rearrangement joins TRBV21-1 to TRBJ2-7; the table's TRBD1 call for D was not verified on the DNA. TRBV21-1 is reported as a pseudogene. CDR3 size: 16 residues.

This clonotype was recorded at least ten times. The chain employs TRBV20-1 and TRBJ2-1, with 7 bases that match TRBD2. The CDR3 spans 15 residues. The germline V gene has CDR1 DFQATT and CDR2 SNEGSKA (reference sequence). Trimming took 7 bases from V and 4 from J; bases not matched to a gene: 13. Here the CDR3 reads CSVHPPGGPYNEQFF. DNA for the CDR3: TGCAGTGTCCACCCCCCGGGGGGTCCGTACAATGAGCAGTTCTTC.

This clonotype was detected a few times. The V call is TRBV18, the J call TRBJ2-7; TRBD1 matches at 8 bases. V lost 0 bases, J lost 2 bases, and 6 bases stayed unmatched. This CDR3 region has 16 residues. Germline assignment: CDR1 KGHSH and CDR2 LQKENI. The CDR3 loop reads CASSPPSGQGTYEQYF. CDR3 DNA: TGTGCCAGCTCACCACCGTCCGGACAGGGTACCTACGAGCAGTACTTC.

This clonotype occurred a few times. The chain recombines TRBV7-2 with TRBJ1-2; D may be TRBD1 (5 bases). The germline gives CDR1 SGHTA, CDR2 FQGNSA. This CDR3 contains 13 residues. Trimming removed 0 bases at V and 4 bases at J, with 6 bases between. In DNA form, the CDR3 reads TGTGCCAGCAGCTTAGCGGGGACCTATGGCTACACCTTC. Translating it yields CASSLAGTYGYTF.

The J gene is TRBJ2-7, the V gene TRBV20-1; unclear D gene. The germline CDR1 and CDR2 sequences are DFQATT and SNEGSKA (reference sequence). The CDR3 has 11 amino acids. The ends were cut back, 2 bases at V and 3 bases at J, with 5 bases in the middle. CDR3 in amino acids: CSARPNYEQYF. DNA of the CDR3: TGCAGTGCTAGACCAAACTACGAGCAGTACTTC.

The DNA for the CDR3 is TGCAGCGTTGTAGTGGGAGGTTCCTACGAGCAGTACTTC. Its translation is CSVVVGGSYEQYF. The V gene is TRBV29-1, the J gene TRBJ2-7; D might be TRBD2 (6 bases). V shed 4 bases and J shed 1 base, with 11 bases lying between them. Germline V gene data show CDR1 as SQVTM and CDR2 as ANQGSEA. This CDR3 contains 13 residues.

The J gene is TRBJ2-1, the V gene TRBV27; D perhaps matches TRBD2 (6 bases). Trimming cost V 7 bases and J 4 bases, with 17 bases left between them. Germline V gene sequence: CDR1 MNHEY, CDR2 SMNVEV (reference sequence). There are 15 residues in the CDR3. CDR3 region: CASIKAGKAYNEQFF. The DNA for the CDR3 is TGTGCCAGCATCAAAGCGGGTAAGGCGTACAATGAGCAGTTCTTC.

There are a few counts of this clonotype. The chain recombines TRBV29-1 with TRBJ2-7, with 10 positions matching TRBD2. The trim removed 8 bases at V and 7 bases at J, leaving 11 bases unmatched. The CDR3 consists of 13 residues. Germline CDR1 reads SQVTM; CDR2 reads ANQGSEA. For the CDR3, the DNA is TGCAGCTTCCGACTAGCGGGCAGGAGGGAGCAGTACTTC. Encoded protein: CSFRLAGRREQYF.

The chain combines TRBV7-2 with TRBJ2-7; 11 nucleotides align to TRBD2. Germline V gene data show CDR1 as SGHTA and CDR2 as FQGNSA. This CDR3 has 16 amino acids. The ends lost 0 bases at V and 2 bases at J; junction bases unmatched: 3. In DNA, the CDR3 is TGTGCCAGCAGCTTAGCCGGGACTAGCGGTCCCTACGAGCAGTACTTC. It is translated as CASSLAGTSGPYEQYF.